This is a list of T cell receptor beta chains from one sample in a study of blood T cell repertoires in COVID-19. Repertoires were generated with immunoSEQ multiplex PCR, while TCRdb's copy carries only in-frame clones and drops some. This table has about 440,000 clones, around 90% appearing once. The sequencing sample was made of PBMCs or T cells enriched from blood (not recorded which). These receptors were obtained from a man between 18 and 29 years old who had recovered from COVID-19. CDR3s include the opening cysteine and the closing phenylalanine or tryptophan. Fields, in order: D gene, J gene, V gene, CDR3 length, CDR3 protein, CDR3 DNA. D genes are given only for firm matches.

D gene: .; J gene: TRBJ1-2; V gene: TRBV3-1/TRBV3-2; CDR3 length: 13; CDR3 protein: CASSQSEIYGYTF; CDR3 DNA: TGTGCCAGCAGCCAGTCAGAAATCTATGGCTACACCTTC
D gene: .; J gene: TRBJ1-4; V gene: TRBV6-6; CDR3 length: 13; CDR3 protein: CASSLGGDEKLFF; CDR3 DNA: TGTGCCAGCAGTTTAGGGGGGGATGAAAAACTGTTTTTT
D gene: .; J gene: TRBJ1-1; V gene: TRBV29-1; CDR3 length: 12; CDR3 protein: CSAVPRDTEAFF; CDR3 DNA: TGCAGCGCCGTCCCCAGGGATACTGAAGCTTTCTTT
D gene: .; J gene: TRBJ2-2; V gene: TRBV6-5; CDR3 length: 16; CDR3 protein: CASSYYGAANTGELFF; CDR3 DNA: TGTGCCAGCAGTTATTATGGGGCGGCGAACACCGGGGAGCTGTTTTTT
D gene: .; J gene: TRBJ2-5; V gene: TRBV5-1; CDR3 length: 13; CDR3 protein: CASSPADQETQYF; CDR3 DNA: TGCGCCAGCAGCCCTGCGGATCAAGAGACCCAGTACTTC
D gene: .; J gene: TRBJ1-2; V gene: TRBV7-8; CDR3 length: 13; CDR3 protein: CASSDYRDNGYTF; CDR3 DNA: TGTGCCAGCAGCGACTACAGGGATAATGGCTACACCTTC
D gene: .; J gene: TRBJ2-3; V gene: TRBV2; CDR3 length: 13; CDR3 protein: CASSEGRGDTQYF; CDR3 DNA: TGTGCCAGCAGTGAAGGGCGGGGAGATACGCAGTATTTT
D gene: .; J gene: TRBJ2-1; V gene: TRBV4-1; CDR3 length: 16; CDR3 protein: CASSQDLIPSYNEQFF; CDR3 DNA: TGCGCCAGCAGCCAAGATTTAATCCCCTCCTACAATGAGCAGTTCTTC
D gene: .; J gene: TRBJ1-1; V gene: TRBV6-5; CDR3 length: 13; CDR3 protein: CASSLTVYTEAFF; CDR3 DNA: TGTGCCAGCAGTCTGACAGTTTACACTGAAGCTTTCTTT
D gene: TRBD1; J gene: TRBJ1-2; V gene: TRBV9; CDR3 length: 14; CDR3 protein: CASSTRDRGLGYTF; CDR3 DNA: TGTGCCAGCAGCACCCGGGACAGGGGGCTTGGCTACACCTTC